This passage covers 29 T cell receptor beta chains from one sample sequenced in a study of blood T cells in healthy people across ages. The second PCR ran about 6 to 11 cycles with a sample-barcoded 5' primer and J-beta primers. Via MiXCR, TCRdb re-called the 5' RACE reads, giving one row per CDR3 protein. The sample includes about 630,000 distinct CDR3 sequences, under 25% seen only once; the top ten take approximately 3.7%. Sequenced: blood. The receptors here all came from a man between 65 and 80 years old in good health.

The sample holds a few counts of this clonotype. CDR3: CSARAGTGSSYEQYF. The CDR3 region has the DNA TGCAGTGCTAGAGCCGGGACAGGGAGCTCCTACGAGCAGTACTTC. The chain is built from TRBV20-1 and TRBJ2-5; 9 bases align to TRBD1. The tail of the sequence fits TRBJ2-7 better, so the J call may be wrong. Germline lookup yields CDR1 DFQATT and CDR2 SNEGSKA (reference sequence). This CDR3 is 15 amino acids long.

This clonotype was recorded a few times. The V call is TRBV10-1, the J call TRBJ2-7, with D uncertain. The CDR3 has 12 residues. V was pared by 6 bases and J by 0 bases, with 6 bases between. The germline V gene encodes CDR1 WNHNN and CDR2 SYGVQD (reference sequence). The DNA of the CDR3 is TGCGCCAGCAGACCATCCTCCTACGAGCAGTACTTC. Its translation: CASRPSSYEQYF.

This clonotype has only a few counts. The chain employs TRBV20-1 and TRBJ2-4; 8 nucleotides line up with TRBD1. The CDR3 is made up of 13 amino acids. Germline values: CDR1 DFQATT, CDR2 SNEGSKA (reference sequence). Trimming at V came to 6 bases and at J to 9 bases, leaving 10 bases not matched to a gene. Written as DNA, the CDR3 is TGCAGTGCCCCAGGACAGGGAGGAGGCATTCAGTACTTC. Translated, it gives CSAPGQGGGIQYF.

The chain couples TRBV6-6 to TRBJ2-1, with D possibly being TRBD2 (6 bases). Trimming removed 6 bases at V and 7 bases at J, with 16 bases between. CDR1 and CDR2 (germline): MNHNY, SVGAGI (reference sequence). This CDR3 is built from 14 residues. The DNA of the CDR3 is TGTGCCAGCAGCCTCATGGCGGGATCGAATGAGCAGTTCTTC. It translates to CASSLMAGSNEQFF.

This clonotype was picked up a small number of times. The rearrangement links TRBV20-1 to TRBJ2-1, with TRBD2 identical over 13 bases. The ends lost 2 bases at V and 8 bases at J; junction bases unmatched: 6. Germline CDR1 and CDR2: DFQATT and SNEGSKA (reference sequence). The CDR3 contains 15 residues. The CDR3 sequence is CSARSGLAGEDEQFF. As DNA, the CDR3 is TGCAGTGCTAGATCTGGACTAGCGGGAGAGGATGAGCAGTTCTTC.

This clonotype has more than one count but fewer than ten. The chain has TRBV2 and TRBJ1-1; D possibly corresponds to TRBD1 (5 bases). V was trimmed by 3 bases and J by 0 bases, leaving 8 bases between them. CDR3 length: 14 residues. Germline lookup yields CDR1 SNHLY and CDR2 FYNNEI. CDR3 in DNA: TGTGCCAGCAGTGAGGTGGGACTGAACACTGAAGCTTTCTTT. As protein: CASSEVGLNTEAFF.

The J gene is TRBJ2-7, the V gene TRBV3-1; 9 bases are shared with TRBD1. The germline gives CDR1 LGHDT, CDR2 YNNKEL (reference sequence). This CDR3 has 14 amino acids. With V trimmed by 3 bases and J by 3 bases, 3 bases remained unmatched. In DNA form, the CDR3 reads TGTGCCAGCAGCCACCAGGACAGGGGCTACGAGCAGTACTTC. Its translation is CASSHQDRGYEQYF.

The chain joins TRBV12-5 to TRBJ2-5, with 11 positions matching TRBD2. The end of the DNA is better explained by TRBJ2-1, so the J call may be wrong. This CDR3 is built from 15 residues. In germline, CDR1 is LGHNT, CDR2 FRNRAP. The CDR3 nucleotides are TGTGCTAGTGGAATAGCGGGAGGGCCCTTGGGGGAGCAGTTCTTC. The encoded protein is CASGIAGGPLGEQFF.

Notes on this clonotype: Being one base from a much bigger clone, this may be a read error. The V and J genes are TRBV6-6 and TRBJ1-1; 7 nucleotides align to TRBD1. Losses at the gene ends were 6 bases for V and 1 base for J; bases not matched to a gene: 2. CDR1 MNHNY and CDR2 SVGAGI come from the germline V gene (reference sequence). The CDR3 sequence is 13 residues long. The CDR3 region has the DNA TGTGCCAGCAGGCGGACAGGGAACACTGAAGCTTTCTTT. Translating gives CASRRTGNTEAFF.

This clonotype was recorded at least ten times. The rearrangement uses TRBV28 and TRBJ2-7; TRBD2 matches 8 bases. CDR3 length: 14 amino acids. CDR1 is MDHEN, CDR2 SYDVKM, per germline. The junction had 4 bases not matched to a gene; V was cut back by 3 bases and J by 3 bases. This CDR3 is CASSLRAGGYEQYF. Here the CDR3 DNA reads TGTGCCAGCAGTTTGCGGGCGGGGGGCTACGAGCAGTACTTC.

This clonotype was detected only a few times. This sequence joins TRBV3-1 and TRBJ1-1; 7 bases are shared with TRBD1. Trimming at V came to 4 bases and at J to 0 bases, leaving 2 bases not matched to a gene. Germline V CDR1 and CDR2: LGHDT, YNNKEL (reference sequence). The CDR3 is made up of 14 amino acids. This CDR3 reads CASSRGQVNTEAFF. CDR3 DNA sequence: TGTGCCAGCAGCCGAGGACAGGTGAACACTGAAGCTTTCTTT.

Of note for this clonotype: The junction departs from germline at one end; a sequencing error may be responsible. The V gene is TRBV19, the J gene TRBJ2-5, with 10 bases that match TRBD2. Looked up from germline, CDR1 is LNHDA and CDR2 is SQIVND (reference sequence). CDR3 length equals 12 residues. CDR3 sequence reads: CASSSLAGAPFF. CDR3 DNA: TGTGCCAGTAGTTCCCTAGCGGGAGCCCCGTTCTTC.

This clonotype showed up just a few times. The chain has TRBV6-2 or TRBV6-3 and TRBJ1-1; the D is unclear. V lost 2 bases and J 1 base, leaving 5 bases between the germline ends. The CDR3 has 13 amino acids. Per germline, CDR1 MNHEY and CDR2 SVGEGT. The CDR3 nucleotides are TGTGCCAGCAGTTACGCACCGAACACTGAAGCTTTCTTT. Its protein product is CASSYAPNTEAFF.

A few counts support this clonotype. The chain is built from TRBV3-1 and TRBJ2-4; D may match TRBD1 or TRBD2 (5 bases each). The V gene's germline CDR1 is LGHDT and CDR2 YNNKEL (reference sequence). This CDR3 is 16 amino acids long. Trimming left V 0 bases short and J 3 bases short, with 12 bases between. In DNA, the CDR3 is TGTGCCAGCAGCCAAGAATTAGAGGGGATCAAAAACATTCAGTACTTC. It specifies CASSQELEGIKNIQYF.

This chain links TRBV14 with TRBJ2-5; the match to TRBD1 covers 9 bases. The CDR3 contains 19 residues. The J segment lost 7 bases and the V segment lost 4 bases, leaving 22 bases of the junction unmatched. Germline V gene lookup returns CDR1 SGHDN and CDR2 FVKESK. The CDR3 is CASSPVWDREGGGPGTQYF. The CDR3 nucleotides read TGTGCCAGCAGCCCGGTTTGGGACAGGGAAGGAGGAGGTCCAGGGACCCAGTACTTC.

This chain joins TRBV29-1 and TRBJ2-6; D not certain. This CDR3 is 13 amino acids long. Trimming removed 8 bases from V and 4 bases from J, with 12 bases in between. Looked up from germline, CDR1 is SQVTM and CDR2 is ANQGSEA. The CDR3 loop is CSISVGGANVLTF. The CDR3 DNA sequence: TGCAGCATCAGTGTTGGAGGGGCCAACGTCCTGACTTTC.

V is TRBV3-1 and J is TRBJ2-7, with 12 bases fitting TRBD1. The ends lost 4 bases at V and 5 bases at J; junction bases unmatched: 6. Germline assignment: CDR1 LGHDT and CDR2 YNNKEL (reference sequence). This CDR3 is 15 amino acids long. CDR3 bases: TGTGCCAGCAGCCCACGGGACAGGGGGCCCAACGAGCAGTACTTC. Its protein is CASSPRDRGPNEQYF.

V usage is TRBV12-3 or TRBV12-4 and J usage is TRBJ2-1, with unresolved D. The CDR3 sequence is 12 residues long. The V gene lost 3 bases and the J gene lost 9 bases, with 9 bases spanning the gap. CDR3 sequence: CASSFPGSEQFF. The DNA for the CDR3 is TGTGCCAGCAGTTTTCCCGGGTCTGAGCAGTTCTTC.

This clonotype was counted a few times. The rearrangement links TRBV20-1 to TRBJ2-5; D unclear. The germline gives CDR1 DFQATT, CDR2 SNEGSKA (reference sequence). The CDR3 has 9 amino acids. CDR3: CRGQETQYF. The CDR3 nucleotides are TGCAGGGGCCAGGAGACCCAGTACTTC.

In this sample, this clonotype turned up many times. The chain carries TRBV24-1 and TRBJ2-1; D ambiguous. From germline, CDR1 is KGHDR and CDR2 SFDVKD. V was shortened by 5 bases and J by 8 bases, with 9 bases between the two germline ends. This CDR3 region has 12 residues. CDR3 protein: CATSANTDEQFF. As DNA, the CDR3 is TGTGCCACCAGTGCAAACACTGATGAGCAGTTCTTC.

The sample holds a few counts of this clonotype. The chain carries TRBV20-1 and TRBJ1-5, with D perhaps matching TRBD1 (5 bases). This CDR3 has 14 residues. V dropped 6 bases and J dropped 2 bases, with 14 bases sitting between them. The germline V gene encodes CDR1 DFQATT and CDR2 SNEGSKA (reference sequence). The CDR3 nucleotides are TGCAGTGCATCAGACAGAGGAGGCAATCAGCCCCAGCATTTT. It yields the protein CSASDRGGNQPQHF.

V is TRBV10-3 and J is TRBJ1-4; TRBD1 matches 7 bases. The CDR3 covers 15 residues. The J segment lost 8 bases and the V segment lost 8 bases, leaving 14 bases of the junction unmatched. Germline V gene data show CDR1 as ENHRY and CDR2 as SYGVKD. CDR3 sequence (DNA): TGTGCCATCGGAGCGTCGGCAGGGGGAGGGGAAAAACTGTTTTTT. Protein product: CAIGASAGGGEKLFF.

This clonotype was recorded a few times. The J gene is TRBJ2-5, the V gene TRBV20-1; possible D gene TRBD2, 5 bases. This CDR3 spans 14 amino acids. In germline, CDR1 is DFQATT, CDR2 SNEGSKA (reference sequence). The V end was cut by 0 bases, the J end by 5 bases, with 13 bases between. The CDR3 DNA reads TGCAGTGCTAGAGATTCTTCGGGAAGGGAGACCCAGTACTTC. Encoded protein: CSARDSSGRETQYF.

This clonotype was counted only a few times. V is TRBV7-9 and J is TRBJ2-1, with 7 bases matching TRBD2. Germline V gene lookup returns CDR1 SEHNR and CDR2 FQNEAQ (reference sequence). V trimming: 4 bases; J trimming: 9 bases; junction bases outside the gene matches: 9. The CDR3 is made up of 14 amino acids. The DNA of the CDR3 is TGTGCCAGCAGCTCCCTCGGACTAGTAGGTGAGCAGTTCTTC. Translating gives CASSSLGLVGEQFF.

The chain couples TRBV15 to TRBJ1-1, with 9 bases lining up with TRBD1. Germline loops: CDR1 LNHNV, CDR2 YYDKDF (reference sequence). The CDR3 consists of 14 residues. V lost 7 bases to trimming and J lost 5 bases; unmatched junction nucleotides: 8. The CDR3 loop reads CATTTGTGRTEAFF. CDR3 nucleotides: TGTGCCACCACCACCGGGACAGGGAGGACTGAAGCTTTCTTT. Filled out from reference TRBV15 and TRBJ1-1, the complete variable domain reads DAMVIQNPRYQVTQFGKPVTLSCSQTLNHNVMYWYQQKSSQAPKLLFHYYDKDFNNEADTPDNFQSRRPNTSFCFLDIRSPGLGDTAMYLCATTTGTGRTEAFFGQGTRLTVV.

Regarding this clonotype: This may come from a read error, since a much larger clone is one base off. The CDR3 sequence: CAGSTRVGETQYF. Written as DNA, the CDR3 is TGCGCCGGCAGCACCAGGGTGGGAGAGACCCAGTACTTC. V and J are TRBV5-1 and TRBJ2-5; tentative D call: TRBD1 (5 bases). Germline lookup yields CDR1 SGHRS and CDR2 YFSETQ. The CDR3 runs to 13 residues.

In DNA, the CDR3 is TGTGCCAGCAGACTGAACAGGAATCAGCCCCAGCATTTT. Protein product: CASRLNRNQPQHF. The chain has TRBV27 and TRBJ1-5; D may be TRBD1 (5 bases). Trimming took 6 bases from V and 4 from J, leaving 10 bases between them. Germline CDR1 reads MNHEY; CDR2 reads SMNVEV (reference sequence). The CDR3 extends over 13 amino acids.

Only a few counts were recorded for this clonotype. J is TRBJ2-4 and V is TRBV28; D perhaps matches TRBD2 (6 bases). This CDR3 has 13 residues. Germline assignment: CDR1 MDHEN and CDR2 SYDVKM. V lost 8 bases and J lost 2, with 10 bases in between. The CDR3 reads CASRDSPKNIQYF. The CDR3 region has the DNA TGTGCCAGCCGGGACTCACCCAAAAACATTCAGTACTTC.

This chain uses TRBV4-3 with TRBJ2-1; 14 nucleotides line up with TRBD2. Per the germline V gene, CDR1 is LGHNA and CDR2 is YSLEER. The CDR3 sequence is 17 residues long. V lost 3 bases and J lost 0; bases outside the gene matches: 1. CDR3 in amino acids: CASSQGTSGSSYNEQFF. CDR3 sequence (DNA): TGCGCCAGCAGCCAGGGGACTAGCGGGAGCTCCTACAATGAGCAGTTCTTC.